This TCR beta chain was sequenced during a study of T cells in Graves' hyperthyroidism and ophthalmopathy. This clonotype was picked up one time. One junction end disagrees with the germline gene, perhaps due to a read error. For Graves' hyperthyroidism to be stable, ophthalmopathy could not progress within 18 months. TCR beta CDR3 regions were amplified from RNA transcripts. HTBI primers were the set used in a first-round RT-PCR of the TCR CDR3. TCRdb independently ran MiXCR on the multiplex PCR reads; one entry per CDR3 protein. The data show approximately 870,000 distinct CDR3 sequences, roughly 40% seen once. The sequence derives from a man younger than 35 with Graves' hyperthyroidism. The sample consisted of blood.

The CDR3 region has the DNA TGCAGCGTCGGAGGGGGGGCCTCCTACGATCAGTACTTC. It yields the protein CSVGGGASYDQYF. The genes are TRBV29-1 and TRBJ2-7; D may be TRBD2 (7 bases). The CDR3 contains 13 residues. The germline CDR1 and CDR2 sequences are SQVTM and ANQGSEA.